The rows below give T cell receptor beta chains drawn from one sample of a study of cytomegalovirus exposure and HLA in healthy donors. Data came from immunoSEQ multiplex PCR; TCRdb stores just in-frame clones and leaves some out. Of about 130,000 clones in the sample, 60% to 75% were seen once. Sequencing was performed on PBMCs. The receptors were sampled from a man aged 30 to 45 in good health and CMV-seronegative. CDR3s include the opening cysteine and the closing phenylalanine or tryptophan. The D gene is left open where the match is weak. Expanded clones are given a class, and other clones once, few, many or no size at all.

TRBJ1-4 TRBV2 NA NA 17 CASSDGVQATTNEKLFF TGTGCCAGCAGTGATGGGGTACAGGCTACAACTAATGAAAAACTGTTTTTT
TRBJ2-7 TRBV28 NA NA 14 CASSPGGKGYEQYF TGTGCCAGCAGTCCTGGGGGGAAGGGGTACGAGCAGTACTTC
TRBJ2-3 TRBV13 TRBD1 NA 18 CASSWKIVGGPDTDTQYF TGTGCCAGCAGCTGGAAAATTGTAGGGGGCCCCGACACAGATACGCAGTATTTT
TRBJ1-6 TRBV7-3 TRBD1 NA 16 CASSSQGTGGGSPLHF TGTGCCAGCAGCTCACAAGGGACAGGGGGCGGCTCACCCCTCCACTTT
TRBJ1-2 TRBV7-8 NA NA 14 CASSLAQGNYGYTF TGTGCCAGCAGCTTAGCGCAGGGGAACTATGGCTACACCTTC
TRBJ1-2 TRBV27 NA once 15 CASSSPGEANYGYTF TGTGCCAGCAGTTCCCCAGGGGAAGCTAACTATGGCTACACCTTC
TRBJ2-4 TRBV1 NA NA 19 CTSSQDQCPRTGVGNSQYF TGCACCAGCAGCCAAGATCAGTGCCCCCGGACAGGGGTTGGAAACAGTCAGTACTTC
TRBJ2-7 TRBV20-1 NA NA 11 CSARDLYEQYF TGCAGTGCTAGAGATCTATACGAGCAGTACTTC
TRBJ2-5 TRBV27 NA NA 14 CASSPAAKGETQYF TGTGCCAGCAGTCCTGCGGCGAAAGGAGAGACCCAGTACTTC
TRBJ2-3 TRBV9 TRBD1 NA 12 CASSARGLTQYF TGTGCCAGCAGCGCGAGGGGGCTTACGCAGTATTTT
TRBJ2-7 TRBV27 TRBD1 NA 12 CGTRGLDHEQYF TGTGGGACGAGGGGGCTCGACCACGAGCAGTACTTC
TRBJ2-7 TRBV11-2 TRBD1 NA 14 CASSFGTGGSEQYF TGTGCCAGCAGCTTCGGGACAGGGGGGAGCGAGCAGTACTTC
TRBJ2-7 TRBV21-1 NA NA 13 CASSGRQYYEQYF TGTGCCAGCAGCGGAAGACAATACTACGAGCAGTACTTC
TRBJ1-5 TRBV29-1 NA NA 12 CSVGSGDQPQHF TGCAGCGTTGGGTCAGGGGATCAGCCCCAGCATTTT
TRBJ2-7 TRBV28 TRBD1 once 12 CASSFDRDEQYF TGTGCCAGCAGCTTCGACAGGGACGAGCAGTACTTC
TRBJ2-3 TRBV7-8 TRBD2 NA 13 CASSGGVSDTQYF TGTGCCAGCAGCGGGGGGGTGTCAGATACGCAGTATTTT
TRBJ2-7 TRBV6-5 NA once 14 CASSRAPGSYEQYF TGTGCCAGCAGCAGGGCCCCGGGCTCCTACGAGCAGTACTTC
TRBJ2-1 TRBV19 NA NA 16 CASQRGGGRGYNEQFF TGTGCCAGTCAGAGGGGGGGAGGGCGGGGCTACAATGAGCAGTTCTTC
TRBJ2-3 TRBV5-1 TRBD2 NA 17 CASSNNRTSGSTDTQYF TGCGCCAGCAGCAATAATAGGACTAGCGGGTCCACAGATACGCAGTATTTT
TRBJ1-4 TRBV2 NA NA 13 CASSDDLDKKLFF TGTGCCAGCAGTGACGATCTGGACAAAAAACTGTTTTTT
TRBJ2-1 TRBV6-6 NA NA 12 CASKPNDNEQFF TGTGCCAGCAAGCCGAATGATAATGAGCAGTTCTTC
TRBJ1-3 TRBV19 NA NA 14 CASNGGISGNTIYF TGTGCCAGTAACGGCGGAATCTCTGGAAACACCATATATTTT
TRBJ1-1 TRBV10-2 NA NA 13 CASSDRVNTEAFF TGCGCCAGCAGTGATCGGGTCAACACTGAAGCTTTCTTT
TRBJ1-3 TRBV29-1 NA NA 13 CSVERVSGNTIYF TGCAGCGTTGAGCGCGTCTCTGGAAACACCATATATTTT
TRBJ1-2 TRBV4-2 TRBD1 NA 17 CASSHSEAGGPNYGYTF TGTGCCAGCAGCCATTCGGAGGCAGGGGGCCCTAACTATGGCTACACCTTC
TRBJ2-7 TRBV7-2 NA NA 14 CASSFLGSSYEQYF TGTGCCAGCAGCTTTCTTGGCTCCTCCTACGAGCAGTACTTC
TRBJ2-5 TRBV7-3 NA NA 13 CASSYRDGETQYF TGTGCCAGCAGCTACAGGGACGGTGAGACCCAGTACTTC